The next 8 T cell receptor beta chains were all read from a single sample in a study of blood T cell repertoires in COVID-19. Only in-frame clones appear in the TCRdb table, and some are missing; sequencing was by immunoSEQ multiplex PCR. In the table there are under 300,000 clones, around 90% of which are singletons. The sequencing sample was made of peripheral blood. Receptor source: a woman in her thirties with acute or convalescent COVID-19.

The chain is built from TRBV4-2 and TRBJ2-7; D not certain. Germline V lookup: CDR1 LGHNA, CDR2 YNFKEQ. The CDR3 is 15 residues long. V lost 3 bases to trimming and J lost 2 bases, with 14 bases between them. The CDR3 coding sequence is TGTGCCAGCAGCCAGAACCCGGGTCCCACCTACGAGCAGTACTTC. The encoded protein is CASSQNPGPTYEQYF.

This chain uses TRBV7-7 with TRBJ2-3; D ambiguous. CDR1 and CDR2 (germline): SSHAT, FNYEAQ (reference sequence). The CDR3 spans 15 residues. Trimming cost V 1 base and J 4 bases, with 12 bases left between them. For the CDR3, the DNA is TGTGCCAGCAGCTTAGGAGCGCGGAGCTCAGATACGCAGTATTTT. It translates to CASSLGARSSDTQYF.

J is TRBJ1-1 and V is TRBV6-5; no clear D gene. The length of the CDR3 is 15 residues. V was clipped by 2 bases and J by 0 bases, with 10 bases between them. Per germline, CDR1 MNHEY and CDR2 SVGAGI. In nucleotides, the CDR3 is TGTGCCAGCAGTTACGGTATGGCCATGAACACTGAAGCTTTCTTT. Its protein is CASSYGMAMNTEAFF.

This clone was counted only a few times. The gene calls are TRBV7-8 and TRBJ1-5, with a weak D call TRBD1 (6 bases). CDR3 size: 16 residues. Germline-derived CDR1 and CDR2 are SGHVS and FQNEAQ. Trimming shortened V by 0 bases and J by 0 bases, and 9 bases separated the two germline ends. The CDR3 sequence is CASSLAGQNSNQPQHF. Here the CDR3 DNA reads TGTGCCAGCAGCTTAGCAGGACAGAATAGCAATCAGCCCCAGCATTTT.

The chain is built from TRBV6-2 or TRBV6-3 and TRBJ2-2; 12 nucleotides align to TRBD2. CDR1 and CDR2 (germline): MNHEY, SVGEGT. CDR3 length: 18 residues. V trimming: 0 bases; J trimming: 4 bases; junction bases outside the gene matches: 6. CDR3 DNA: TGTGCCAGCAGTTACTCTTTACTAGCGGGAGGTAGCACCGGGGAGCTGTTTTTT. It encodes CASSYSLLAGGSTGELFF.

The chain is built from TRBV12-3 or TRBV12-4 and TRBJ2-7, with D tentatively TRBD1 (6 bases). This CDR3 comprises 13 residues. The V end lost 3 bases, the J end lost 5 bases, and 11 bases lay between the germline ends. In DNA form, the CDR3 reads TGTGCCAGCAGTTTGGCAGGGGCACACGAGCAGTACTTC. Translated, it gives CASSLAGAHEQYF.

The rearrangement links TRBV6-5 to TRBJ1-2; D is uncertain. Trimming took off 2 bases at V and 8 bases at J, with 9 bases between the two ends. The CDR3 runs 12 residues. Germline V gives CDR1 MNHEY, CDR2 SVGAGI. The CDR3 DNA sequence: TGTGCCAGCAGTTACGGCCGGGAAGGCTACACCTTC. Its translation is CASSYGREGYTF.

The chain combines TRBV11-2 with TRBJ2-1; 7 bases are a match to TRBD1. J gave up 7 bases and V 6 bases, and 12 bases lay outside the gene matches. The germline V gene encodes CDR1 SGHAT and CDR2 FQNNGV. This CDR3 has 15 amino acids. The CDR3 loop is CASRRPGQRRNEQFF. The CDR3 coding sequence is TGTGCCAGCAGAAGACCGGGACAGCGGCGAAATGAGCAGTTCTTC.